These 2 T cell receptor beta chains were sequenced from one sample in a study of blood T cell repertoires in COVID-19. Profiled with immunoSEQ multiplex PCR; TCRdb holds only in-frame clones, not every one. The data show fewer than 200,000 clones, around 86% seen once. The sequencing input was peripheral blood. All receptors come from a man aged 40-49 years with active or convalescent COVID-19.

V gene TRBV5-5 combines with J gene TRBJ1-5; perhaps TRBD1 as D (5 bases). Germline CDR1 reads SGHKS; CDR2 reads YYEKEE (reference sequence). This CDR3 has 14 amino acids. V was pared by 3 bases and J by 3 bases, with 10 bases between. CDR3 in DNA: TGTGCCAGCAGCTCACAGGACTACAATCAGCCCCAGCATTTT. This codes for CASSSQDYNQPQHF.

DNA of the CDR3: TGTGCCACCGGAGGTGGAGGCGGCACAGATACGCAGTATTTT. It specifies CATGGGGGTDTQYF. This chain links TRBV24-1 with TRBJ2-3; perhaps TRBD2 as D (5 bases). The V gene lost 9 bases and the J gene lost 1 base, with 13 bases spanning the gap. The CDR3 spans 14 residues. CDR1 and CDR2 (germline): KGHDR, SFDVKD.